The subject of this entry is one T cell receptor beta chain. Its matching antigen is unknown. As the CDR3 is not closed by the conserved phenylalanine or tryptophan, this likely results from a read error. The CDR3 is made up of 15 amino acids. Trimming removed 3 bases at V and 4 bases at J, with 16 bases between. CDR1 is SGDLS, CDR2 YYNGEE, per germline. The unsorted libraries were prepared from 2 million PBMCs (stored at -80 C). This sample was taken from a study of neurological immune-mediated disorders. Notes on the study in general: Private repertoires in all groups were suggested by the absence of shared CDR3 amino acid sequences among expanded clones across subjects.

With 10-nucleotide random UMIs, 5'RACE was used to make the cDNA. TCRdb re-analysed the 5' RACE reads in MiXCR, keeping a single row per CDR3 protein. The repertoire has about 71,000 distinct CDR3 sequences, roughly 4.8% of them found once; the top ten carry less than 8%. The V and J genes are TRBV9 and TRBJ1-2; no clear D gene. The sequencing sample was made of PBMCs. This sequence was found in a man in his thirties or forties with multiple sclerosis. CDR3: CASSELTPALYGYTN. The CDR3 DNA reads TGTGCCAGCAGCGAATTGACACCAGCCCTCTATGGCTACACCAAC.